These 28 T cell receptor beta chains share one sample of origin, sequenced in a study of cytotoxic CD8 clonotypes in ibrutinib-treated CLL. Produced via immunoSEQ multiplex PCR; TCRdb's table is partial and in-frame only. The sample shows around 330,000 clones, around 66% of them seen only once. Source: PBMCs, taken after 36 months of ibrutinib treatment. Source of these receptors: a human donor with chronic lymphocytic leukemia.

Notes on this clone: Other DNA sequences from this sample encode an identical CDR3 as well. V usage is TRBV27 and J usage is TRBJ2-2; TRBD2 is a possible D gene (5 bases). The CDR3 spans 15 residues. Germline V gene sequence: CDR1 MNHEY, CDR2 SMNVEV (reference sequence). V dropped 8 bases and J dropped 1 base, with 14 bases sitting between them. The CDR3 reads CASSLLGRNTGELFF. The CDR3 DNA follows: TGTGCCAGCTCCTTATTGGGGAGGAACACCGGGGAGCTGTTTTTT.

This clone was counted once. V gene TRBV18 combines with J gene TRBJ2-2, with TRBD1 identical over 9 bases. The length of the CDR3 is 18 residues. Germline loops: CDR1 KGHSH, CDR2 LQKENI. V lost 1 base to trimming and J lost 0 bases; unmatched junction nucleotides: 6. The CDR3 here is CASSPLPGQGANTGELFF. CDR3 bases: TGTGCCAGCTCACCACTCCCGGGACAGGGAGCGAACACCGGGGAGCTGTTTTTT.

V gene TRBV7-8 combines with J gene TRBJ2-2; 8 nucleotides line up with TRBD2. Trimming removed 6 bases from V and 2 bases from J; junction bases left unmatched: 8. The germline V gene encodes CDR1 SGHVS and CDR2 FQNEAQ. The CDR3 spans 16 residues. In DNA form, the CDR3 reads TGTGCCAGCAGAGGGGCTCTAGCGGGCAACACCGGGGAGCTGTTTTTT. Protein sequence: CASRGALAGNTGELFF.

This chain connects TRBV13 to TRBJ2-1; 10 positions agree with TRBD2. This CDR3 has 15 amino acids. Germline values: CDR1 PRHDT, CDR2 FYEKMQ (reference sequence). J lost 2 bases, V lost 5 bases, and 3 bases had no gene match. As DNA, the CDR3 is TGTGCCAGCAGCGCAAGCGGGAGGGCCTACAATGAGCAGTTCTTC. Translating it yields CASSASGRAYNEQFF.

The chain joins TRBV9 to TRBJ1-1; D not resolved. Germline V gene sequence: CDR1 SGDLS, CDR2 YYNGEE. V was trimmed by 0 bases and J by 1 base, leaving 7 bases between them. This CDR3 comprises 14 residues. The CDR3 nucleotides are TGTGCCAGCAGCGTAGACGAGTGGAACACTGAAGCTTTCTTT. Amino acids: CASSVDEWNTEAFF.

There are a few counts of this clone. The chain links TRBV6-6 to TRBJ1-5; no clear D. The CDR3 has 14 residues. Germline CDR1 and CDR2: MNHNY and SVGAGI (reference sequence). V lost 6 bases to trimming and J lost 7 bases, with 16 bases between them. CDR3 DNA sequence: TGTGCCAGCAGCCCCGTTGGGGTTTTCCAGCCCCAGCATTTT. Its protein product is CASSPVGVFQPQHF.

The CDR3 loop reads CASSLYSGPYNEQFF. The CDR3 region has the DNA TGTGCCAGCAGTTTGTATAGCGGGCCCTACAATGAGCAGTTCTTC. The rearrangement uses TRBV27 and TRBJ2-1; 7 bases align to TRBD2. The germline gives CDR1 MNHEY, CDR2 SMNVEV (reference sequence). The CDR3 is 15 residues long. Germline trimming cut 3 bases from V and 2 bases from J; bases unmatched to any gene: 4.

The CDR3 spells CAISGRTSTDTQYF. The CDR3 DNA is TGTGCCATCAGTGGGAGGACTAGCACAGATACGCAGTATTTT. The V call is TRBV10-3, the J call TRBJ2-3; maybe TRBD2 (5 bases). CDR3 length equals 14 residues. The V and J ends lost 4 bases and 0 bases respectively, with 8 bases between them. Germline V gene sequence: CDR1 ENHRY, CDR2 SYGVKD.

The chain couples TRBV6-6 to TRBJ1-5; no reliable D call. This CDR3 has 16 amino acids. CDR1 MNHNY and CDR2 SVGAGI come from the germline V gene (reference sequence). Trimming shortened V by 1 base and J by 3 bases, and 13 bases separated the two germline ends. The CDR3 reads CASSYLLGQDNQPQHF. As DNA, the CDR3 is TGTGCCAGCAGTTACTTATTAGGGCAGGACAATCAGCCCCAGCATTTT.

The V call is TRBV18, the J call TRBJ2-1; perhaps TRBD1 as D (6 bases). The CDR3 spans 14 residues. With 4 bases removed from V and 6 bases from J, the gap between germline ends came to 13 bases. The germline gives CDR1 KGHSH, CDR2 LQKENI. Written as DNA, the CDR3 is TGTGCCAGCTCACGCGAGACAGGTCCCAATGAGCAGTTCTTC. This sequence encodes CASSRETGPNEQFF. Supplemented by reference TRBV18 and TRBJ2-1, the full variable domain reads NAGVMQNPRHLVRRRGQEARLRCSPMKGHSHVYWYRQLPEEGLKFMVYLQKENIIDESGMPKERFSAEFPKEGPSILRIQQVVRGDSAAYFCASSRETGPNEQFFGPGTRLTVL.

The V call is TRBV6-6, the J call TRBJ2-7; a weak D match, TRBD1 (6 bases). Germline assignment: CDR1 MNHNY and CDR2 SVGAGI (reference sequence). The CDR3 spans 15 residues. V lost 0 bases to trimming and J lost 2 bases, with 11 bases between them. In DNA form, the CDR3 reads TGTGCCAGCAGTTACTCCGACAGGTTCGCCTACGAGCAGTACTTC. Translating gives CASSYSDRFAYEQYF.

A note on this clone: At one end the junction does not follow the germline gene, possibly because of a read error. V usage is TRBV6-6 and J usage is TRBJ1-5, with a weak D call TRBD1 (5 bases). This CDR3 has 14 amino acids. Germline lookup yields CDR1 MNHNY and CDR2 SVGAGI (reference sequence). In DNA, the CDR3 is TGTGCCAGCAGTGACTCAGGGTTTTTTCAGCCCCAGCATTTT. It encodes CASSDSGFFQPQHF.

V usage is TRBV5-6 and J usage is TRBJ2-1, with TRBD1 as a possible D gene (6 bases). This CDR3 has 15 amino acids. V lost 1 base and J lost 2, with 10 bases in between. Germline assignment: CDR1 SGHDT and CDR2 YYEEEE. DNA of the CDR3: TGTGCCAGCAGCTTGAACAGGGTCCCCTACAATGAGCAGTTCTTC. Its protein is CASSLNRVPYNEQFF.

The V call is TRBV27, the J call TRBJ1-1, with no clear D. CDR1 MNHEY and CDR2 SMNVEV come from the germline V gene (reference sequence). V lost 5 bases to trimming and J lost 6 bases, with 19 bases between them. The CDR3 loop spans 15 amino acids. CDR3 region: CASSPGRAFWAEAFF. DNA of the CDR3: TGTGCCAGCAGTCCGGGTCGAGCCTTTTGGGCTGAAGCTTTCTTT.

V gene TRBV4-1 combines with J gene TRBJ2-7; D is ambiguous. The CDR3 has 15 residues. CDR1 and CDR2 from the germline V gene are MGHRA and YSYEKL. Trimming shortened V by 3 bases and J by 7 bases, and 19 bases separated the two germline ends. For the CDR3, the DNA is TGCGCCAGCAGCCATAACTTGGAAACTATTAGAGAGCAGTACTTC. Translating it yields CASSHNLETIREQYF.

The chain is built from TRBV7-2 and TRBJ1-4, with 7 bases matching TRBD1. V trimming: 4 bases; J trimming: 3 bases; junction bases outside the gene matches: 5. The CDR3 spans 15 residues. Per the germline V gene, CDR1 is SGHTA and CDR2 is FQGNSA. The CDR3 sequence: CASSYWTGPNEKLFF. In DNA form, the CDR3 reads TGTGCCAGCAGCTACTGGACAGGACCTAATGAAAAACTGTTTTTT.

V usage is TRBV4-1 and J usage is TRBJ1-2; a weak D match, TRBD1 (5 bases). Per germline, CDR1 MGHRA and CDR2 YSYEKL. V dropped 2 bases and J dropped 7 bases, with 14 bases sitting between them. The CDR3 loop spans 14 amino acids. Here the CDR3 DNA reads TGCGCCAGCAGCCAAATCCCCCAGGGTGGTGGCTACACCTTC. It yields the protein CASSQIPQGGGYTF.

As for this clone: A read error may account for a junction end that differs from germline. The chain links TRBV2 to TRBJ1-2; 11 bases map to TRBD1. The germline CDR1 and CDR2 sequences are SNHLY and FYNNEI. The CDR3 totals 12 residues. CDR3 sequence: CASSTDRGQGDF. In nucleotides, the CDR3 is TGTGCCAGCAGCACGGACAGGGGGCAGGGGGACTTC. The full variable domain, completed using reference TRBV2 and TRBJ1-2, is EPEVTQTPSHQVTQMGQEVILRCVPISNHLYFYWYRQILGQKVEFLVSFYNNEISEKSEIFDDQFSVERPDGSNFTLKIRSTKLEDSAMYFCASSTDRGQGDFGSGTRLTVV.

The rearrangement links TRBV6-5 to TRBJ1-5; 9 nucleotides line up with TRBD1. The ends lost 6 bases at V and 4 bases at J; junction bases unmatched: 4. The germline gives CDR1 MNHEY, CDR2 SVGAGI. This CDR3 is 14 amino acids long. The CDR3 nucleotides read TGTGCCAGCAGGCGACAGGGGGATAATCAGCCCCAGCATTTT. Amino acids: CASRRQGDNQPQHF.

The CDR3: CASSFTPTSTDTQYF. The DNA for the CDR3 is TGTGCCAGCAGCTTCACACCCACTAGCACAGATACGCAGTATTTT. The chain recombines TRBV7-6 with TRBJ2-3; D gene unclear. The germline V and J ends were trimmed by 3 bases and 0 bases, with 10 bases remaining between them. The CDR3 length is 15 residues. CDR1 SGHVS and CDR2 FNYEAQ come from the germline V gene.

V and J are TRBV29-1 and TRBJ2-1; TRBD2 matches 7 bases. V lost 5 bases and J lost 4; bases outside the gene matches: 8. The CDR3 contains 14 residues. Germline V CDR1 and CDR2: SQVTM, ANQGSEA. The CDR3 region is CSVRSLASYNEQFF. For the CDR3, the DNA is TGCAGCGTTCGGTCACTAGCGTCGTACAATGAGCAGTTCTTC.

In nucleotides, the CDR3 is TGTGCCAGCAGCCCTGAGCGGGGGGGTACTCCCGAGCAGTACTTC. Amino acid sequence: CASSPERGGTPEQYF. J is TRBJ2-7 and V is TRBV7-8; 10 nucleotides line up with TRBD2. The CDR3 is 15 amino acids. Trimming cost V 5 bases and J 6 bases; bases outside gene matches: 10. CDR1 SGHVS and CDR2 FQNEAQ come from the germline V gene.

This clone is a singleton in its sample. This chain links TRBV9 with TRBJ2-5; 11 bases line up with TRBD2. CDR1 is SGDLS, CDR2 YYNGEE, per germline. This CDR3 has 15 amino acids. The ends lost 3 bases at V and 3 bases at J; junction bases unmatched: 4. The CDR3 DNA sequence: TGTGCCAGCAGCGAGGGGACTAGCGGTAAAGAGACCCAGTACTTC. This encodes CASSEGTSGKETQYF.

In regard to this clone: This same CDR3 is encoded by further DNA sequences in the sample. CDR3 nucleotides: TGTGCCAGCGGACCCAGGGGCTACAATGAGCAGTTCTTC. This sequence encodes CASGPRGYNEQFF. The V call is TRBV7-2, the J call TRBJ2-1; possible D gene TRBD1, 6 bases. V was shortened by 8 bases and J by 3 bases, with 11 bases between the two germline ends. The germline V gene encodes CDR1 SGHTA and CDR2 FQGNSA. CDR3 length: 13 residues.

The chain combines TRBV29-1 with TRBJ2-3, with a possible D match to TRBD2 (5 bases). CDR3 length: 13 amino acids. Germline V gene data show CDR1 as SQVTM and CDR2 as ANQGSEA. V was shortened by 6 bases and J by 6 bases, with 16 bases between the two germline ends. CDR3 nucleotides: TGCAGCGTAACTCCTATCACGGGGGATACGCAGTATTTT. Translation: CSVTPITGDTQYF.

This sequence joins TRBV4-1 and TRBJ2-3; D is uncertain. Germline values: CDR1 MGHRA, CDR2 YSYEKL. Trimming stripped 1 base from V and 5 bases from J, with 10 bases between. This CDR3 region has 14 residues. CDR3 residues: CASSQGMSGDTQYF. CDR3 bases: TGCGCCAGCAGCCAAGGAATGAGTGGAGATACGCAGTATTTT.

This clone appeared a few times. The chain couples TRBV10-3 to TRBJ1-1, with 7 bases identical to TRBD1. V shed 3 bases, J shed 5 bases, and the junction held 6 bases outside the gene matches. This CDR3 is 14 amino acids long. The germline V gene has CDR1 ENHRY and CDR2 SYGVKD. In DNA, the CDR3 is TGTGCCATCAGTGACCCGACAGGGCGAACTGAAGCTTTCTTT. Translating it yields CAISDPTGRTEAFF.

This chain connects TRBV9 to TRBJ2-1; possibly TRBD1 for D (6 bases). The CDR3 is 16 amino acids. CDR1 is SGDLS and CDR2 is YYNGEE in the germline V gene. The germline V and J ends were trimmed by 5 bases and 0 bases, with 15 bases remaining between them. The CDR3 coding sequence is TGTGCCAGCAGACTACCCCAGGGGAGCTCCTACAATGAGCAGTTCTTC. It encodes CASRLPQGSSYNEQFF.